The 13 T cell receptor beta chains in this list originate from one sample, sequenced in a study of T cell changes during pregnancy in multiple sclerosis. The table came from immunoSEQ multiplex PCR; TCRdb's copy has only in-frame clones and leaves some out. The sample has some 100,000 clones, about nine tenths seen once. The starting material was peripheral blood, obtained in the second trimester of pregnancy. Receptors were obtained from a female donor with multiple sclerosis, enrolled in a pregnancy study.

This clone was seen just once. This chain links TRBV5-1 with TRBJ1-5; 8 bases map to TRBD1. The trim removed 4 bases at V and 5 bases at J, leaving 8 bases unmatched. Germline assignment: CDR1 SGHRS and CDR2 YFSETQ. The CDR3 sequence is 15 residues long. For the CDR3, the DNA is TGCGCCAGCAGCCCGCAGGGGGCCCGCGATCAGCCCCAGCATTTT. This gives the protein CASSPQGARDQPQHF.

The rearrangement joins TRBV15 to TRBJ1-4; D may be TRBD1 (5 bases). Trimming removed 1 base at V and 12 bases at J, with 15 bases between. Germline CDR1 reads LNHNV; CDR2 reads YYDKDF (reference sequence). The CDR3 has 14 amino acids. The CDR3 DNA is TGTGCCACCAGCAGAGGAGACTCGGCGGGACAACTGTTTTTT. This sequence encodes CATSRGDSAGQLFF.

The chain links TRBV6-1 to TRBJ2-5; a possible D gene is TRBD2 (6 bases). Looked up from germline, CDR1 is MNHNS and CDR2 is SASEGT. Deletions cut 2 bases from V and 4 bases from J, with 17 bases between. This CDR3 comprises 16 residues. DNA of the CDR3: TGTGCCAGCAGTGAAAATCAGGGAGGCTCTCGAGAGACCCAGTACTTC. Translated: CASSENQGGSRETQYF.

This rearrangement joins TRBV4-3 to TRBJ2-2; TRBD1 matches 11 bases. Germline CDR1 reads LGHNA; CDR2 reads YSLEER. The CDR3 loop spans 19 amino acids. After removal of 1 base from V and 0 bases from J, the junction contained 7 bases not matched to a gene. The CDR3 here is CASSQGTGQGAPNTGELFF. The CDR3 region has the DNA TGCGCCAGCAGCCAAGGTACAGGACAGGGGGCTCCGAACACCGGGGAGCTGTTTTTT.

This clone was counted a few times. The chain has TRBV28 and TRBJ2-7; possible D gene TRBD1, 5 bases. Germline V gene data show CDR1 as MDHEN and CDR2 as SYDVKM. The ends were cut back, 5 bases at V and 4 bases at J, with 12 bases in the middle. This CDR3 is built from 13 residues. This CDR3 is CASSELGVYEQYF. In DNA, the CDR3 is TGTGCCAGCAGTGAGCTAGGGGTATACGAGCAGTACTTC. Based on the CDR3 plus reference TRBV28 and TRBJ2-7, the full variable domain is DVKVTQSSRYLVKRTGEKVFLECVQDMDHENMFWYRQDPGLGLRLIYFSYDVKMKEKGDIPEGYSVSREKKERFSLILESASTNQTSMYLCASSELGVYEQYFGPGTRLTVT.

This chain joins TRBV5-4 and TRBJ1-2, with 7 bases that match TRBD1. With V trimmed by 1 base and J by 7 bases, 13 bases remained unmatched. Germline values: CDR1 SGHNT, CDR2 YYREEE (reference sequence). The length of the CDR3 is 16 residues. CDR3 DNA: TGTGCCAGCAGCTTGCCCGGACAGACAGGGAGTAGTGGCTACACCTTC. This gives the protein CASSLPGQTGSSGYTF.

The rearrangement uses TRBV2 and TRBJ1-2; tentatively, D is TRBD1 (6 bases). V lost 5 bases and J 0 bases, leaving 13 bases between the germline ends. This CDR3 spans 15 amino acids. Germline CDR1 reads SNHLY; CDR2 reads FYNNEI. The CDR3 nucleotides are TGTGCCAGCAGTCACAGGGCCGGGGCTAACTATGGCTACACCTTC. Its translation: CASSHRAGANYGYTF.

The genes are TRBV9 and TRBJ2-7; 7 bases map to TRBD1. This CDR3 has 16 residues. V shed 0 bases and J 0 bases; nucleotides not matched to a gene: 6. Germline V gene lookup returns CDR1 SGDLS and CDR2 YYNGEE. The CDR3 DNA reads as TGTGCCAGCAGCGTAGAGGGGGCCGTACCCTCCTACGAGCAGTACTTC. Its protein is CASSVEGAVPSYEQYF. The full variable domain, in which reference TRBV9 and TRBJ2-7 provide the parts outside the CDR3, is DSGVTQTPKHLITATGQRVTLRCSPRSGDLSVYWYQQSLDQGLQFLIQYYNGEERAKGNILERFSAQQFPDLHSELNLSSLELGDSALYFCASSVEGAVPSYEQYFGPGTRLTVT.

V gene TRBV19 combines with J gene TRBJ2-5; TRBD2 aligns across 7 bases. The germline V gene encodes CDR1 LNHDA and CDR2 SQIVND (reference sequence). Germline trimming cut 5 bases from V and 5 bases from J; bases unmatched to any gene: 5. The CDR3 sequence is 13 residues long. CDR3 sequence reads: CASSPGRGETQYF. DNA of the CDR3: TGTGCCAGTAGTCCAGGGAGGGGTGAGACCCAGTACTTC.

The chain uses TRBV4-2 and TRBJ2-7, with D possibly TRBD2 on 5 matching bases. Germline assignment: CDR1 LGHNA and CDR2 YNFKEQ. The V and J ends lost 5 bases and 4 bases respectively, with 12 bases between them. The CDR3 extends over 13 amino acids. The CDR3 protein is CASSGQRRYEQYF. DNA for the CDR3: TGTGCCAGCAGCGGGCAGCGGCGTTACGAGCAGTACTTC.

The chain carries TRBV27 and TRBJ2-3; 9 bases map to TRBD2. V shed 4 bases, J shed 5 bases, and the junction held 22 bases outside the gene matches. The CDR3 runs 20 residues. Per the germline V gene, CDR1 is MNHEY and CDR2 is SMNVEV (reference sequence). Written as DNA, the CDR3 is TGTGCCAGCAGTTCCCCTTGGGATTTAGCGGGAGTCTCCCCACGAGATACGCAGTATTTT. The encoded protein is CASSSPWDLAGVSPRDTQYF.

This chain connects TRBV5-1 to TRBJ2-1; no reliable D call. V lost 0 bases and J 9 bases, leaving 7 bases between the germline ends. Germline CDR1 and CDR2: SGHRS and YFSETQ. The CDR3 is made up of 12 amino acids. The CDR3 reads CASSLGSGEQFF. In DNA form, the CDR3 reads TGCGCCAGCAGCTTGGGCTCGGGTGAGCAGTTCTTC.

The rearrangement links TRBV29-1 to TRBJ2-1; TRBD2 matches 14 bases. This CDR3 is built from 15 residues. Germline V lookup: CDR1 SQVTM, CDR2 ANQGSEA. CDR3 amino acids: CSSGTSGSSYNEQFF. CDR3 bases: TGCAGTTCCGGGACTAGCGGGAGCTCCTACAATGAGCAGTTCTTC.